Each of the 30 T cell receptor beta chains below was sequenced from the same sample in a study of CD8 T cells in ankylosing spondylitis. TCRdb reprocessed the 5' RACE reads via MiXCR and lists one record per CDR3 protein. The sample carries over 30,000 distinct CDR3 sequences, approximately 15% recorded once. The source material was blood. These receptors were obtained from a male donor with ankylosing spondylitis or in good health (not recorded which).

In this sample, this clonotype turned up a few times. V usage is TRBV3-1 and J usage is TRBJ2-7, with D tentatively TRBD1 or TRBD2 (5 bases each). Germline V gene lookup returns CDR1 LGHDT and CDR2 YNNKEL (reference sequence). Trimming removed 6 bases at V and 1 base at J, with 19 bases between. This CDR3 is built from 16 residues. The CDR3 region has the DNA TGTGCCAGCAGTCGGGACGGCGATCTACAGTCCTACGAGCAGTACTTC. It yields the protein CASSRDGDLQSYEQYF.

This clonotype has just a few counts. The chain links TRBV20-1 to TRBJ2-2; D not resolved. The CDR3 sequence is 16 residues long. Between the trimmed V and J ends, which lost 4 bases and 0 bases, there was a span of 15 bases. Germline CDR1 and CDR2: DFQATT and SNEGSKA (reference sequence). CDR3 amino acids: CSAISSVTTNTGELFF. The CDR3 DNA reads as TGCAGTGCTATTTCCTCGGTCACGACGAACACCGGGGAGCTGTTTTTT.

The chain couples TRBV15 to TRBJ1-4; no reliable D call. The germline V gene has CDR1 LNHNV and CDR2 YYDKDF (reference sequence). The length of the CDR3 is 14 residues. The germline V and J ends were trimmed by 0 bases and 5 bases, with 7 bases remaining between them. CDR3 loop: CATSREQPNEKLFF. CDR3 DNA sequence: TGTGCCACCAGCAGAGAACAGCCCAATGAAAAACTGTTTTTT.

The V call is TRBV12-3 or TRBV12-4, the J call TRBJ2-2; D is undetermined. The CDR3 consists of 15 residues. The germline V and J ends were trimmed by 5 bases and 4 bases, with 14 bases remaining between them. The CDR3 protein is CASSPRGSGTGELFF. The CDR3 DNA reads as TGTGCCAGCAGTCCCCGAGGTAGTGGCACCGGGGAGCTGTTTTTT.

In this sample, this clonotype turned up a few times. The V call is TRBV30, the J call TRBJ2-5; D ambiguous. Trimming left V 2 bases short and J 0 bases short, with 16 bases between. The CDR3 is made up of 16 amino acids. CDR1 and CDR2 from the germline V gene are GTSNPN and SVGIG (reference sequence). The CDR3 region has the DNA TGTGCCTGGAGTACCCGGGCAGCCTTCTACCAAGAGACCCAGTACTTC. The encoded protein is CAWSTRAAFYQETQYF. The full variable domain, its missing parts supplied by reference TRBV30 and TRBJ2-5, is SQTIHQWPATLVQPVGSPLSLECTVEGTSNPNLYWYRQAAGRGLQLLFYSVGIGQISSEVPQNLSASRPQDRQFILSSKKLLLSDSGFYLCAWSTRAAFYQETQYFGPGTRLLVL.

The V gene is TRBV11-2, the J gene TRBJ2-1; unclear D gene. With 5 bases removed from V and 4 bases from J, the gap between germline ends came to 15 bases. This CDR3 comprises 15 residues. Per the germline V gene, CDR1 is SGHAT and CDR2 is FQNNGV. The CDR3 loop is CASSDPPQEYNEQFF. DNA for the CDR3: TGTGCCAGCAGCGATCCCCCCCAGGAATACAATGAGCAGTTCTTC.

This chain connects TRBV5-1 to TRBJ2-4; D remains unclear. This CDR3 is built from 15 residues. Trimming took off 0 bases at V and 3 bases at J, with 10 bases between the two ends. CDR1 is SGHRS and CDR2 is YFSETQ in the germline V gene. The CDR3 here is CASSLDSRDKNIQYF. In DNA, the CDR3 is TGCGCCAGCAGCTTGGATAGCAGAGACAAAAACATTCAGTACTTC.

The chain carries TRBV20-1 and TRBJ2-3; the D gene is possibly TRBD2 (6 bases). The V gene's germline CDR1 is DFQATT and CDR2 SNEGSKA (reference sequence). V lost 3 bases and J 2 bases, leaving 9 bases between the germline ends. The length of the CDR3 is 13 residues. The CDR3 spells CSASGTSTDTQYF. The CDR3 nucleotides read TGCAGTGCTAGCGGGACTTCCACAGATACGCAGTATTTT.

This rearrangement joins TRBV5-5 to TRBJ2-1; TRBD2 aligns across 8 bases. Germline CDR1 SGHKS, CDR2 YYEKEE (reference sequence). Trimming removed 4 bases from V and 3 bases from J; junction bases left unmatched: 3. This CDR3 is 14 amino acids long. The CDR3 loop reads CASSVTSVYNEQFF. The CDR3 bases are TGTGCCAGCAGCGTGACTAGCGTCTACAATGAGCAGTTCTTC.

V and J are TRBV27 and TRBJ2-5, with D possibly TRBD1 on 5 matching bases. The germline V gene encodes CDR1 MNHEY and CDR2 SMNVEV (reference sequence). The length of the CDR3 is 16 residues. With 2 bases removed from V and 1 base from J, the gap between germline ends came to 14 bases. The CDR3 sequence is CASSLTGEPTQETQYF. CDR3 sequence (DNA): TGTGCCAGCAGTTTAACAGGAGAACCAACCCAAGAGACCCAGTACTTC.

Written as DNA, the CDR3 is TGTGCCAGCAGCTTAGTGTTCGGGACGGGGAACACCGGGGAGCTGTTTTTT. Translating it yields CASSLVFGTGNTGELFF. The V call is TRBV7-2, the J call TRBJ2-2, with D possibly being TRBD1 or TRBD2 (5 bases each). The V gene's germline CDR1 is SGHTA and CDR2 FQGNSA. Trimming took off 1 base at V and 1 base at J, with 13 bases between the two ends. The CDR3 consists of 17 residues.

The rearrangement links TRBV5-1 to TRBJ1-4, with D hard to call. V was shortened by 0 bases and J by 5 bases, with 8 bases between the two germline ends. The CDR3 sequence is 14 residues long. Germline V gives CDR1 SGHRS, CDR2 YFSETQ. CDR3 in DNA: TGCGCCAGCAGCTTGGAGTATCCGAATGAAAAACTGTTTTTT. Translating gives CASSLEYPNEKLFF.

This clonotype was picked up a small number of times. The chain uses TRBV19 and TRBJ1-1; 8 positions agree with TRBD1. The germline V gene has CDR1 LNHDA and CDR2 SQIVND (reference sequence). V lost 2 bases, J lost 5 bases, and 4 bases stayed unmatched. The CDR3 runs to 14 residues. CDR3 sequence (DNA): TGTGCCAGTAGTATAACAGGGGGATTAACTGAAGCTTTCTTT. This codes for CASSITGGLTEAFF.

This clonotype was detected only a few times. The chain uses TRBV6-5 and TRBJ2-3, with a weak D call TRBD1 (7 bases). CDR3 length: 14 residues. Germline V gene sequence: CDR1 MNHEY, CDR2 SVGAGI. The V end was cut by 2 bases, the J end by 8 bases, with 14 bases between. CDR3 DNA: TGTGCCAGCAGTTACGGGGAGGCAGGGGGTACGCAGTATTTT. It translates to CASSYGEAGGTQYF.

This clonotype was recorded once. This rearrangement joins TRBV24-1 to TRBJ2-1; TRBD2 aligns across 10 bases. In germline, CDR1 is KGHDR, CDR2 SFDVKD. The V segment lost 4 bases and the J segment 2 bases; nucleotides outside the gene matches: 4. This CDR3 has 16 amino acids. This CDR3 reads CATSEQTSGAYNEQFF. CDR3 bases: TGTGCCACCAGTGAGCAAACTAGCGGGGCCTACAATGAGCAGTTCTTC.

V gene TRBV5-1 combines with J gene TRBJ2-2; 8 bases are a match to TRBD1. CDR1 and CDR2 from the germline V gene are SGHRS and YFSETQ. This CDR3 spans 16 amino acids. J was trimmed by 3 bases and V by 0 bases; bases with no gene match: 4. The CDR3 region has the DNA TGCGCCAGCAGCTTGGCTCAGGGGGCAGACACCGGGGAGCTGTTTTTT. Encoded protein: CASSLAQGADTGELFF.

This clonotype showed up just a few times. This rearrangement joins TRBV27 to TRBJ2-2; D is possibly TRBD2 (6 bases). This CDR3 contains 14 residues. Deletions cut 2 bases from V and 2 bases from J, with 6 bases between. The germline V gene encodes CDR1 MNHEY and CDR2 SMNVEV (reference sequence). CDR3: CASSLGTNTGELFF. CDR3 coding DNA: TGTGCCAGCAGTTTAGGGACTAACACCGGGGAGCTGTTTTTT.

This clonotype came up a few times. The rearrangement uses TRBV28 and TRBJ2-3, with TRBD2 as a possible D gene (6 bases). V lost 5 bases, J lost 3 bases, and 9 bases lay in between. The CDR3 has 13 residues. Germline CDR1 MDHEN, CDR2 SYDVKM. The CDR3 bases are TGTGCCAGCAGTCCGGCGGGAACAGATACGCAGTATTTT. Translation: CASSPAGTDTQYF.

The rearrangement links TRBV19 to TRBJ1-5, with TRBD1 matching 8 bases. This CDR3 comprises 15 residues. Germline V lookup: CDR1 LNHDA, CDR2 SQIVND (reference sequence). J lost 1 base, V lost 3 bases, and 2 bases had no gene match. The CDR3 bases are TGTGCCAGTAGTATGACAGGGGAGAGCAATCAGCCCCAGCATTTT. Its translation is CASSMTGESNQPQHF.

The rearrangement uses TRBV29-1 and TRBJ2-2, with D maybe TRBD1 (6 bases). This CDR3 has 12 amino acids. From germline, CDR1 is SQVTM and CDR2 ANQGSEA. The ends were cut back, 4 bases at V and 6 bases at J, with 9 bases in the middle. In nucleotides, the CDR3 is TGCAGCGTTGCCAGGGGCTCCGGGGAGCTGTTTTTT. This sequence encodes CSVARGSGELFF.

Only a few counts were recorded for this clonotype. The chain carries TRBV7-2 and TRBJ2-3; 7 bases agree with TRBD2. The V gene's germline CDR1 is SGHTA and CDR2 FQGNSA. V shed 3 bases, J shed 4 bases, and the junction held 4 bases outside the gene matches. This CDR3 contains 14 residues. The CDR3 DNA sequence: TGTGCCAGCAGCTTGGCGGGAGTGGCAGATACGCAGTATTTT. Translating gives CASSLAGVADTQYF.

V is TRBV5-1 and J is TRBJ2-3; 8 positions match TRBD2. Trimming at V came to 3 bases and at J to 3 bases, leaving 3 bases not matched to a gene. There are 14 residues in the CDR3. Germline values: CDR1 SGHRS, CDR2 YFSETQ. Written as DNA, the CDR3 is TGCGCCAGCAGCTCTCCGGGGGGGACAGATACGCAGTATTTT. Amino acids: CASSSPGGTDTQYF.

This clonotype came up many times. The chain recombines TRBV24-1 with TRBJ2-2; no clear D gene. There are 15 residues in the CDR3. CDR1 and CDR2 from the germline V gene are KGHDR and SFDVKD. Trimming took off 0 bases at V and 4 bases at J, with 8 bases between the two ends. CDR3 in amino acids: CATSDLGSPTGELFF. The CDR3 bases are TGTGCCACCAGTGATTTGGGGTCGCCCACCGGGGAGCTGTTTTTT.

This clonotype was seen just once. The CDR3 bases are TGTGCCAGCAGCCCTACCGGGACCTCCTACAATGAGCAGTTCTTC. Protein product: CASSPTGTSYNEQFF. V and J are TRBV5-5 and TRBJ2-1, with D perhaps TRBD1 or TRBD2 (5 bases each). The V and J ends lost 4 bases and 0 bases respectively, with 11 bases between them. CDR1 and CDR2 from the germline V gene are SGHKS and YYEKEE (reference sequence). The length of the CDR3 is 15 residues.

The chain uses TRBV20-1 and TRBJ2-1; 7 bases fit TRBD2. The ends lost 6 bases at V and 0 bases at J; junction bases unmatched: 8. CDR3 length: 15 amino acids. Per germline, CDR1 DFQATT and CDR2 SNEGSKA (reference sequence). The CDR3 spells CSASYGTNSYNEQFF. In DNA, the CDR3 is TGCAGTGCATCTTACGGGACTAACTCCTACAATGAGCAGTTCTTC.

This chain uses TRBV20-1 with TRBJ2-3, with TRBD2 matching over 12 bases. Germline V gene sequence: CDR1 DFQATT, CDR2 SNEGSKA (reference sequence). V lost 6 bases to trimming and J lost 4 bases; unmatched junction nucleotides: 8. This CDR3 comprises 15 residues. The CDR3 here is CSAPPSSGGADTQYF. Written as DNA, the CDR3 is TGCAGTGCCCCCCCGTCTAGCGGGGGGGCAGATACGCAGTATTTT.

This sequence joins TRBV14 and TRBJ2-2; D remains ambiguous. Deletions cut 4 bases from V and 2 bases from J, with 17 bases between. CDR3 length equals 17 residues. The V gene's germline CDR1 is SGHDN and CDR2 FVKESK. CDR3: CASSPFLRAANTGELFF. CDR3 nucleotide sequence: TGTGCCAGCAGCCCCTTTCTCCGGGCCGCCAACACCGGGGAGCTGTTTTTT.

V is TRBV12-3 or TRBV12-4 and J is TRBJ1-5; D might be TRBD1 (6 bases). The CDR3 has 15 amino acids. V was cut by 0 bases and J by 5 bases, with 11 bases left in between. The CDR3 DNA reads as TGTGCCAGCAGTTTAGCTGGGGGCGCAGATCAGCCCCAGCATTTT. Translated, it gives CASSLAGGADQPQHF.

The chain couples TRBV25-1 to TRBJ1-4; no clear D. Per the germline V gene, CDR1 is MGHDK and CDR2 is SYGVNS. This CDR3 spans 15 amino acids. The ends were cut back, 5 bases at V and 3 bases at J, with 13 bases in the middle. The CDR3 DNA follows: TGTGCCAGCAGTCCCCTTGGGCAGGCTAATGAAAAACTGTTTTTT. Its translation: CASSPLGQANEKLFF. Variable domain in full (rest from reference TRBV25-1 and TRBJ1-4): EADIYQTPRYLVIGTGKKITLECSQTMGHDKMYWYQQDPGMELHLIHYSYGVNSTEKGDLSSESTVSRIRTEHFPLTLESARPSHTSQYLCASSPLGQANEKLFFGSGTQLSVL.

J is TRBJ1-5 and V is TRBV20-1; tentative D call: TRBD1 (5 bases). This CDR3 is 13 amino acids long. V was clipped by 6 bases and J by 7 bases, with 16 bases between them. The germline V gene has CDR1 DFQATT and CDR2 SNEGSKA (reference sequence). Written as DNA, the CDR3 is TGCAGTGCCCATCGGGGGGGGATGCAGCCCCAGCATTTT. It translates to CSAHRGGMQPQHF.